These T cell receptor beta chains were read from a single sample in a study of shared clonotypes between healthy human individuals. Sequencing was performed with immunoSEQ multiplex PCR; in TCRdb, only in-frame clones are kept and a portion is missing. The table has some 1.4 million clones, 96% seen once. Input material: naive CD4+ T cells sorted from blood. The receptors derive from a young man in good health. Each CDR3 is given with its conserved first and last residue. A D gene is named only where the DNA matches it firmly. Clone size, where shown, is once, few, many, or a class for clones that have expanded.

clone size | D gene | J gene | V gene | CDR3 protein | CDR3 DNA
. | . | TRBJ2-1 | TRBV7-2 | CASSLSSPGVDEQFF | TGTGCCAGCAGCCTAAGCAGCCCAGGGGTCGATGAGCAGTTCTTC
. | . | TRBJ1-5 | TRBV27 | CASSFGVTQPQHF | TGTGCCAGCAGTTTTGGGGTAACTCAGCCCCAGCATTTT
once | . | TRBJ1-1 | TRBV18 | CASSPPERREAFF | TGTGCCAGCTCACCACCTGAACGAAGGGAAGCTTTCTTT
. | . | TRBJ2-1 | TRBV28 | CASSEINGQMVNEQFF | TGTGCCAGCAGTGAGATAAACGGACAGATGGTGAATGAGCAGTTCTTC
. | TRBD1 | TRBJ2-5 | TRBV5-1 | CATSGQGQETQYF | TGCGCCACCAGCGGACAGGGACAAGAGACCCAGTACTTC
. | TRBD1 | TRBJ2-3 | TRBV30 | CAWSSGTGVTDTQYF | TGTGCCTGGAGTTCTGGGACAGGGGTGACAGATACGCAGTATTTT
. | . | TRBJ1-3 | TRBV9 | CASSVETGNTIYF | TGTGCCAGCAGCGTGGAGACGGGAAACACCATATATTTT
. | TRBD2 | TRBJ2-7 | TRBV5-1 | CASSSELAGLQEQYF | TGCGCCAGCAGTAGTGAACTAGCGGGTCTTCAAGAGCAGTACTTC
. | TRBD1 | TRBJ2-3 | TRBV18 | CASSPPDRGGTDTQYF | TGTGCCAGCTCACCACCCGACAGGGGTGGCACAGATACGCAGTATTTT
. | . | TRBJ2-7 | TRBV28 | CASSADLRKPYEQYF | TGTGCCAGCAGTGCTGACCTCCGAAAGCCCTACGAGCAGTACTTC
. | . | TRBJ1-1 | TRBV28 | CASSLYGKTEAFF | TGTGCCAGCAGTTTATACGGGAAAACTGAAGCTTTCTTT
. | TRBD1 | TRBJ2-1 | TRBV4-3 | CASSRQPSRGQNEQFF | TGCGCCAGCAGCCGTCAGCCTAGCAGGGGGCAAAATGAGCAGTTCTTC
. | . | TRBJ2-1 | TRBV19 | CASSPTRLDNEQFF | TGTGCCAGTAGCCCCACGAGACTAGACAATGAGCAGTTCTTC
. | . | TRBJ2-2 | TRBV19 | CASSVRVPGELFF | TGTGCCAGTAGTGTCAGGGTGCCCGGGGAGCTGTTTTTT
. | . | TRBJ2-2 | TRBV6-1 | CASSERKQLRGGELFF | TGTGCCAGCAGTGAGCGGAAACAGCTTCGTGGCGGGGAGCTGTTTTTT
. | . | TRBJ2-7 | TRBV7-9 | CASSFLSGSSYEQYF | TGTGCCAGCAGCTTTCTTAGCGGTAGCTCCTACGAGCAGTACTTC
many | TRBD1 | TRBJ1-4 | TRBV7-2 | CASSGPGQLGPEKLFF | TGTGCCAGCAGCGGACCGGGACAGCTGGGACCCGAAAAACTGTTTTTT
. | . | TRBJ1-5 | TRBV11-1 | CASSLAQGLPQHF | TGTGCCAGCAGCTTAGCCCAAGGATTGCCCCAGCATTTT
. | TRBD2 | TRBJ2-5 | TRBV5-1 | CASSLYLAGGGGQETQYF | TGCGCCAGCAGCTTGTACCTAGCGGGAGGCGGTGGCCAAGAGACCCAGTACTTC
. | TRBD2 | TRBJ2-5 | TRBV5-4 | CASSLDGTSDEYF | TGTGCCAGCAGCTTGGATGGGACTAGCGACGAGTACTTC
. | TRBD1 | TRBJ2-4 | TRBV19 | CASNSGTGYGSSKNIQYF | TGTGCCAGTAATTCCGGGACAGGGTACGGGTCTTCCAAAAACATTCAGTACTTC
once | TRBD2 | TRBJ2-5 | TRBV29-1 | CSVDVAGGPETQYF | TGCAGCGTTGATGTAGCGGGAGGGCCAGAGACCCAGTACTTC
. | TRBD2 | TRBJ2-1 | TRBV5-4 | CASSPGTSKVYEQFF | TGTGCCAGCAGTCCCGGGACTAGCAAAGTATATGAGCAGTTCTTC
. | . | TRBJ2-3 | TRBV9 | CASSPTLTDTQYF | TGTGCCAGCAGCCCTACCCTCACAGATACGCAGTATTTT
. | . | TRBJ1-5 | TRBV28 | CASSFRGGRVSAQHF | TGTGCCAGCAGTTTCCGCGGGGGCCGGGTCTCAGCCCAGCATTTT
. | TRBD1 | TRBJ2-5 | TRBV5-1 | CASSLVPGQGKTQYF | TGCGCCAGCAGCTTGGTACCCGGACAGGGTAAAACCCAGTACTTC
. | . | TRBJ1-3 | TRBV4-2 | CASSQEDLQAGAGNTIYF | TGTGCCAGCAGCCAAGAAGATTTACAGGCAGGAGCTGGAAACACCATATATTTT
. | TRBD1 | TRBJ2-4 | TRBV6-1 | CASSGRDRLAKNIQYF | TGTGCCAGCAGTGGCCGGGACAGATTAGCCAAAAACATTCAGTACTTC
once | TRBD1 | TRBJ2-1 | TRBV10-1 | CASSATGGANNEQFF | TGCGCCAGCAGTGCTACAGGGGGCGCCAACAATGAGCAGTTCTTC
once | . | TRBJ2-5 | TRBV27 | CASSDRWVGRYLETQYF | TGTGCCAGCAGTGATCGTTGGGTGGGGAGATATCTGGAGACCCAGTACTTC
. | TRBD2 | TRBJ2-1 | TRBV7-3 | CASSLVAGGRVEQFF | TGTGCCAGCAGCTTGGTAGCGGGAGGTCGGGTTGAGCAGTTCTTC
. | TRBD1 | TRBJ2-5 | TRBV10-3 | CAINSGTGVSETQYF | TGTGCCATCAACTCCGGGACAGGGGTTTCGGAGACCCAGTACTTC
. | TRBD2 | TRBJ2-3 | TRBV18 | CASSPPGLSTDTQYF | TGTGCCAGCTCACCACCGGGACTAAGCACAGATACGCAGTATTTT
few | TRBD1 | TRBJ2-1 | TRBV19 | CASSGWLGQGGYNEQFF | TGTGCCAGCTCGGGATGGCTGGGACAGGGGGGGTACAATGAGCAGTTCTTC
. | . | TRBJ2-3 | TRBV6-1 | CASTPTTTSTDTQYF | TGTGCCAGCACCCCCACTACGACAAGCACAGATACGCAGTATTTT
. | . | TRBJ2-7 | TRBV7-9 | CASSPGTSYEQYF | TGTGCCAGCAGCCCAGGGACGAGCTACGAGCAGTACTTC
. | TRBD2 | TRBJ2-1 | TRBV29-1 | CSVTPAGGGEQFF | TGCAGCGTGACCCCAGCGGGGGGCGGGGAGCAGTTCTTC
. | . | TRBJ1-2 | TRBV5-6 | CASSSMRGGGYTF | TGTGCCAGCAGCTCGATGAGGGGGGGAGGCTACACCTTC
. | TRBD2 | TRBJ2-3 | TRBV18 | CASSPVSGNTDTQYF | TGTGCCAGCTCACCAGTAAGCGGGAACACAGATACGCAGTATTTT
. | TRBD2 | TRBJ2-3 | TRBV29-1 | CSAGTSGLDTDTQYF | TGCAGCGCTGGGACTAGCGGGCTAGACACAGATACGCAGTATTTT
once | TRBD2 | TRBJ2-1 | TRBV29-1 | CSVGLAGAEQFF | TGCAGCGTCGGACTAGCGGGAGCTGAGCAGTTCTTC
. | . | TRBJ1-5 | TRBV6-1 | CASSEGTAVRNQPQHF | TGTGCCAGCAGTGAAGGGACCGCCGTCCGCAATCAGCCCCAGCATTTT
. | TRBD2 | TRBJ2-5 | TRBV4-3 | CASSQAFLGTSGIPETQYF | TGCGCCAGCAGCCAAGCCTTCCTAGGGACTAGCGGGATCCCAGAGACCCAGTACTTC
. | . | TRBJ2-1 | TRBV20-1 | CSANWLDEQFF | TGCAGTGCTAATTGGTTGGATGAGCAGTTCTTC
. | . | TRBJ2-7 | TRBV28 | CASSLGAGVPSTYEQYF | TGTGCCAGCAGTTTAGGGGCAGGGGTGCCCTCAACCTACGAGCAGTACTTC
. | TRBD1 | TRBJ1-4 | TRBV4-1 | CASSRRLGQGTNEKLFF | TGCGCCAGCAGCCGACGACTCGGACAGGGGACTAATGAAAAACTGTTTTTT
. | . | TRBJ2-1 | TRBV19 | CASSMAGGDKQFF | TGTGCCAGTAGTATGGCTGGAGGGGATAAGCAGTTCTTC
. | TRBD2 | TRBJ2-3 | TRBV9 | CASSTTGTTKTDTQYF | TGTGCCAGCAGCACCACCGGGACTACAAAGACAGATACGCAGTATTTT
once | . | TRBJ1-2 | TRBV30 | CAWSVTDYGYTF | TGTGCCTGGAGTGTAACCGACTATGGCTACACCTTC
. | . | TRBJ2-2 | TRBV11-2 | CASSLSGAAGELFF | TGTGCCAGCAGCTTATCAGGGGCGGCCGGGGAGCTGTTTTTT
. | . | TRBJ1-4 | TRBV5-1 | CASSLDGTEKLFF | TGCGCCAGCAGCTTGGACGGTACTGAAAAACTGTTTTTT